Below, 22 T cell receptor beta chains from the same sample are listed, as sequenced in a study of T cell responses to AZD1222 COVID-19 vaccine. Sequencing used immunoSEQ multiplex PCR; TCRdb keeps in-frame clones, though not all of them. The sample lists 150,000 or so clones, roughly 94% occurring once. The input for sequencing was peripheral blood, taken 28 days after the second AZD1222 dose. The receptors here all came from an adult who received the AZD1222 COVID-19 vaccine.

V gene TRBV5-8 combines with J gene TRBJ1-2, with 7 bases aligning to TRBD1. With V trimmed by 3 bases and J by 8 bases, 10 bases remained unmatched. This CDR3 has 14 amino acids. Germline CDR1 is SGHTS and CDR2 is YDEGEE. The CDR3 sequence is CASSSADRHWGYTF. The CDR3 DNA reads TGTGCCAGCAGCTCCGCGGACAGGCACTGGGGCTACACCTTC.

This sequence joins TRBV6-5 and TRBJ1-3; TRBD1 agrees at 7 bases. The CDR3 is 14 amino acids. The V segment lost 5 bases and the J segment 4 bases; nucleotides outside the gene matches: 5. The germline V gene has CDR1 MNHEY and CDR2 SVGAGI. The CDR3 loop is CASSPTDRGNTIYF. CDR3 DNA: TGTGCCAGCAGTCCCACGGACAGGGGAAACACCATATATTTT.

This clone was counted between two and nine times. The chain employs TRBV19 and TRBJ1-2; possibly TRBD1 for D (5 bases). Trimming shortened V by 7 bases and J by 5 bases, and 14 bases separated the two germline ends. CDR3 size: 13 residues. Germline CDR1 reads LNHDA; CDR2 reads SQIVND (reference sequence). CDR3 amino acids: CASTPSAGYGYTF. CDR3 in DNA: TGTGCCAGTACCCCCAGCGCAGGGTATGGCTACACCTTC.

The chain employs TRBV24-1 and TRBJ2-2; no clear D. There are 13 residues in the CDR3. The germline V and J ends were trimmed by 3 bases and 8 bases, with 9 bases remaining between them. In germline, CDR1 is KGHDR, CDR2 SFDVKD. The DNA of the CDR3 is TGTGCCACCAGTGATCTTTATGGTGGGGAGCTGTTTTTT. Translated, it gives CATSDLYGGELFF.

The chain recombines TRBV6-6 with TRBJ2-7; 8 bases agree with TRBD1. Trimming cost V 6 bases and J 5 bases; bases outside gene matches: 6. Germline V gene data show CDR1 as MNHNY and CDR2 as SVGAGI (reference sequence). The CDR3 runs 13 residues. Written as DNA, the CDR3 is TGTGCCAGCAGCCGACAGGGGTTTGACGAGCAGTACTTC. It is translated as CASSRQGFDEQYF.

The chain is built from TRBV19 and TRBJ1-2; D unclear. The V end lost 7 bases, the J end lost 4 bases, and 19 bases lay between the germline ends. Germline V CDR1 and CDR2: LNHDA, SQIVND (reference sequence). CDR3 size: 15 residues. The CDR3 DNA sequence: TGTGCCAGTACCCCGGGAGGGCCCCTCGTCTATGGCTACACCTTC. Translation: CASTPGGPLVYGYTF.

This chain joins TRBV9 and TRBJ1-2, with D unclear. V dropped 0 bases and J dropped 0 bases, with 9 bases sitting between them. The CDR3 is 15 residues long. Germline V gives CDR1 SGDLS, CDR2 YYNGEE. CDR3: CASSVVGYSNYGYTF. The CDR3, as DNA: TGTGCCAGCAGCGTAGTCGGGTATTCTAACTATGGCTACACCTTC.

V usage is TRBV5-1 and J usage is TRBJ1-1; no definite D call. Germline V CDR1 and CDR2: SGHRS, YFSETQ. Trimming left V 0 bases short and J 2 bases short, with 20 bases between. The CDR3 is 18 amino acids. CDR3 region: CASSLAVASDSSNTEAFF. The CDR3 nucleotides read TGCGCCAGCAGCTTGGCCGTAGCATCCGACTCTTCCAACACTGAAGCTTTCTTT. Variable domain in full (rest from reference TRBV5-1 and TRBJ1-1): KAGVTQTPRYLIKTRGQQVTLSCSPISGHRSVSWYQQTPGQGLQFLFEYFSETQRNKGNFPGRFSGRQFSNSRSEMNVSTLELGDSALYLCASSLAVASDSSNTEAFFGQGTRLTVV.

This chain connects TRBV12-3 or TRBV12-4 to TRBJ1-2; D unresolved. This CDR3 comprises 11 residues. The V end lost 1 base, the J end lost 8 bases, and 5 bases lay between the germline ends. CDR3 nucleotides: TGTGCCAGCAGTTTAGGCGAAGGCTACACCTTC. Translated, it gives CASSLGEGYTF.

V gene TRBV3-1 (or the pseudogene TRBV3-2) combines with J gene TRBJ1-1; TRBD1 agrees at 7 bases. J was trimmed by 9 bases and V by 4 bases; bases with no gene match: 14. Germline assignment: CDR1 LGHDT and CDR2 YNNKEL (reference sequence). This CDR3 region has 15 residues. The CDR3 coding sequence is TGTGCCAGCAGCCGTACCGGGACAGAGAATTTAAAAGCTTTCTTT. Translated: CASSRTGTENLKAFF.

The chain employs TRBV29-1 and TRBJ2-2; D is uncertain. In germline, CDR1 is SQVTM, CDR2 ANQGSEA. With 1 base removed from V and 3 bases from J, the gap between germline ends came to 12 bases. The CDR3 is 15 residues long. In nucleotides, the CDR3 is TGCAGCGTTGAAGTTCGAGTCGTGGACACCGGGGAGCTGTTTTTT. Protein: CSVEVRVVDTGELFF.

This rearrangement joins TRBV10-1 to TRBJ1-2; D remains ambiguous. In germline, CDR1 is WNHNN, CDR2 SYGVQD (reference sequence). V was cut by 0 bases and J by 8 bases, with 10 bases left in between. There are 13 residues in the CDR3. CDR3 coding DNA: TGCGCCAGCAGTGAGTCCAGGATGAAGGGCTACACCTTC. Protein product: CASSESRMKGYTF.

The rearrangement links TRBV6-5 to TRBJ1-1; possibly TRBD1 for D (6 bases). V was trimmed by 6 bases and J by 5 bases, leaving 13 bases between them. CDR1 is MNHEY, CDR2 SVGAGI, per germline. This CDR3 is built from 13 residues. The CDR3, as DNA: TGTGCCAGCAGGGAGACAGGCGGTACTGAAGCTTTCTTT. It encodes CASRETGGTEAFF.

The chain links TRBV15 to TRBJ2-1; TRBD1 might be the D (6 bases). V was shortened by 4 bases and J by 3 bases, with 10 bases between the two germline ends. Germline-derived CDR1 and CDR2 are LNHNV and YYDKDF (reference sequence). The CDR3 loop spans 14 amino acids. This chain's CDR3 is CATSTLDSYNEQFF. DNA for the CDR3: TGTGCCACCAGCACTTTGGACAGCTACAATGAGCAGTTCTTC.

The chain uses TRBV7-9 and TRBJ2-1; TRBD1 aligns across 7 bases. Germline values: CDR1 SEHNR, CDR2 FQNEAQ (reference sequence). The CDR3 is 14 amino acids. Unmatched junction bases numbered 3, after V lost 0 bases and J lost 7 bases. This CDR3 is CASSLAGTVNEQFF. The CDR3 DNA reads TGTGCCAGCAGCTTAGCGGGGACAGTGAATGAGCAGTTCTTC.

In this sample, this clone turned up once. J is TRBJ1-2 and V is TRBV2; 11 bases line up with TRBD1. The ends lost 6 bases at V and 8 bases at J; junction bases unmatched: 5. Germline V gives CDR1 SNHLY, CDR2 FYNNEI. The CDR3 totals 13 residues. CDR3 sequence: CASSGQGAGGYTF. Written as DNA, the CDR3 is TGTGCCAGCAGCGGACAGGGGGCGGGCGGCTACACCTTC. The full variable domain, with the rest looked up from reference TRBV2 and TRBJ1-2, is EPEVTQTPSHQVTQMGQEVILRCVPISNHLYFYWYRQILGQKVEFLVSFYNNEISEKSEIFDDQFSVERPDGSNFTLKIRSTKLEDSAMYFCASSGQGAGGYTFGSGTRLTVV.

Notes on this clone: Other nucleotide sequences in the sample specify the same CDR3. CDR3 sequence reads: CASSYGGNQPQHF. CDR3 nucleotides: TGTGCCAGCAGTTACGGGGGGAATCAGCCCCAGCATTTT. The chain couples TRBV6-6 to TRBJ1-5; D might be TRBD1 (5 bases). CDR3 length: 13 amino acids. V lost 2 bases, J lost 4 bases, and 6 bases lay in between. Germline CDR1 is MNHNY and CDR2 is SVGAGI (reference sequence).

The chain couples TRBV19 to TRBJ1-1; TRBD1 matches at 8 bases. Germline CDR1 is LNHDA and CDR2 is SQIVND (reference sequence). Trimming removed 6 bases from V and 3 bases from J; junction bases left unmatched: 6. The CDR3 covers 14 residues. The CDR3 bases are TGTGCCAGTAGCAACAGGGGGGGAGACACTGAAGCTTTCTTT. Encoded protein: CASSNRGGDTEAFF. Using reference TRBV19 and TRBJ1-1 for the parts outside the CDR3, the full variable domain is DGGITQSPKYLFRKEGQNVTLSCEQNLNHDAMYWYRQDPGQGLRLIYYSQIVNDFQKGDIAEGYSVSREKKESFPLTVTSAQKNPTAFYLCASSNRGGDTEAFFGQGTRLTVV.

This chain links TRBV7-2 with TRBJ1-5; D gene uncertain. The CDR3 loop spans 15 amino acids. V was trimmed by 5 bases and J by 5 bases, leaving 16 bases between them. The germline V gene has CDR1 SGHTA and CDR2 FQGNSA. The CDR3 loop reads CASSPGDRGDQPQHF. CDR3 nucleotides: TGTGCCAGCAGCCCCGGGGATCGGGGAGATCAGCCCCAGCATTTT.

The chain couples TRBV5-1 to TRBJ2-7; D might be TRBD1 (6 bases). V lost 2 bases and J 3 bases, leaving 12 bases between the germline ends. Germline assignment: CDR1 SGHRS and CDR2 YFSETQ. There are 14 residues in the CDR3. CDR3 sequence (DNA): TGCGCCAGCAGCTTCGGACAGAATAACTACGAGCAGTACTTC. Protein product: CASSFGQNNYEQYF.

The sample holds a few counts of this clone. The CDR3 spells CASSSQGEVYMSNQPQHF. CDR3 sequence (DNA): TGTGCCAGCAGTTCCCAGGGAGAGGTCTATATGAGCAATCAGCCCCAGCATTTT. The J gene is TRBJ1-5, the V gene TRBV27, with D perhaps TRBD1 (5 bases). V lost 4 bases, J lost 1 base, and 20 bases lay in between. Germline V lookup: CDR1 MNHEY, CDR2 SMNVEV (reference sequence). There are 18 residues in the CDR3.

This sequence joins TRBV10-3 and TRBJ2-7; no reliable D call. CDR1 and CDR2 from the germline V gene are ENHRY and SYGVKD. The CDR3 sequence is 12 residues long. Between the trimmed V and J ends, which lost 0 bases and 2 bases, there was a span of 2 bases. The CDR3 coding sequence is TGTGCCATCAGTGAGTCTACCTACGAGCAGTACTTC. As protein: CAISESTYEQYF.